The rows below give T cell receptor beta chains drawn from one sample of a study of naive and memory T cell subsets. TCRdb called the UMI-ligation and nested PCR reads again in MiXCR, with one record for every CDR3 protein. The data contain some 150,000 distinct CDR3 sequences, over 15% of them singletons. The sequencing input was naive CD4+ T cells from blood. Receptors were obtained from a human donor in good health. The CDR3 runs from the conserved cysteine through the conserved F or W. Fields, in order: J gene, V gene, CDR3 protein.

J: TRBJ2-1
V: TRBV12-3/TRBV12-4
CDR3: CASSLSGGDEQFF

J: TRBJ2-1
V: TRBV29-1
CDR3: CSVVGPNRDYFF

J: TRBJ2-5
V: TRBV20-1
CDR3: CSAVSNRDSLQETQYF

J: TRBJ2-3
V: TRBV19
CDR3: CASSKVGGAGTDTQYF

J: TRBJ1-5
V: TRBV5-1
CDR3: CASTLEGGGQPQHF

J: TRBJ1-3
V: TRBV29-1
CDR3: CSVENGNTIYF

J: TRBJ2-3
V: TRBV3-1
CDR3: CASSQDSQDTQYF

J: TRBJ1-2
V: TRBV7-9
CDR3: CASSARTGGYGYTF

J: TRBJ2-3
V: TRBV24-1
CDR3: CATSDTPSGAWYTDTQYF

J: TRBJ1-4
V: TRBV7-2
CDR3: CASSLVGAKLFF

J: TRBJ2-1
V: TRBV5-1
CDR3: CASSLVGLAGDLAYNEQFF

J: TRBJ2-5
V: TRBV4-1
CDR3: CASSRTIAQETQYF

J: TRBJ2-1
V: TRBV24-1
CDR3: CATSDGGAGNEQFF

J: TRBJ1-4
V: TRBV20-1
CDR3: CSASGGEKLFF

J: TRBJ2-3
V: TRBV20-1
CDR3: CSARGESSPDTQYF

J: TRBJ2-1
V: TRBV7-8
CDR3: CASSSPLAASSYNEQFF

J: TRBJ2-3
V: TRBV7-2
CDR3: CASSLPSTDTQYF

J: TRBJ1-3
V: TRBV9
CDR3: CASSVDPAGSGNTIYF

J: TRBJ2-3
V: TRBV6-1
CDR3: CASRSPGLAGVPDTQYF

J: TRBJ2-4
V: TRBV6-1
CDR3: CASTFVAGRAKNIQYF

J: TRBJ1-5
V: TRBV6-5
CDR3: CASSYSPPTGGWGNQPQHF

J: TRBJ2-3
V: TRBV15
CDR3: CATSRRTGSTDTQYF